This TCR beta chain was sequenced during a study of blood T cell repertoires in COVID-19. Study at large: Samples representing acute and convalescent COVID-19 were sourced from the United States, Italy and Spain. The analysed material was cDNA or gDNA that came from T cells, B-cell-depleted T cells, or PBMCs.

Original processing methods: Amplification of reference gene primers was used by the study to estimate nucleated cell counts. Assay used: immunoSEQ multiplex PCR; TCRdb lists only in-frame clones, some missing. That table furnishes V, J and clone size, whereas the DNA furnished D and trimming. The sample holds 150,000 to 200,000 clones, less than 90% seen once. With 5 bases removed from V and 0 bases from J, the gap between germline ends came to 22 bases. The germline gives CDR1 MDHEN, CDR2 SYDVKM. This CDR3 has 18 amino acids. The sequenced material came from peripheral blood. The V call is TRBV28, the J call TRBJ1-1, with D possibly matching TRBD1 (5 bases). The sequence was obtained from a man between 65 and 80 years old with active or convalescent COVID-19. The CDR3 spells CASSDGPQGRGLNTEAFF. The DNA for the CDR3 is TGTGCCAGCAGTGACGGTCCCCAGGGAAGGGGCTTGAACACTGAAGCTTTCTTT. The full variable domain, completed using reference TRBV28 and TRBJ1-1, is DVKVTQSSRYLVKRTGEKVFLECVQDMDHENMFWYRQDPGLGLRLIYFSYDVKMKEKGDIPEGYSVSREKKERFSLILESASTNQTSMYLCASSDGPQGRGLNTEAFFGQGTRLTVV.